This T cell receptor (beta chain) emerged from a study of shared clonotypes between healthy human individuals. Measured with immunoSEQ multiplex PCR; TCRdb has only the in-frame clones, and not every one. This table has approximately 840,000 clones, roughly 96% appearing once. In its sample, this clone was seen once. Antigen unknown. Naive CD8 cells comprised CD45RO-negative, CCR7-positively selected cells, excluding terminally differentiated effector memory CD45RA+ cells. Findings and limits, study-wide: Estimated richness was generally greater in naive than memory subsets.

Germline values: CDR1 LNHDA, CDR2 SQIVND (reference sequence). The CDR3 is made up of 14 amino acids. The V end was cut by 3 bases, the J end by 3 bases, with 11 bases between. The chain is built from TRBV19 and TRBJ1-2; D is uncertain. Sequences were obtained from naive CD8+ T cells sorted from blood. This TCR came from a man under 40 in good health. CDR3 sequence reads: CASSMNLADYGYTF. CDR3 DNA: TGTGCCAGTAGTATGAATTTGGCAGACTATGGCTACACCTTC. Based on the CDR3 plus reference TRBV19 and TRBJ1-2, the full variable domain is DGGITQSPKYLFRKEGQNVTLSCEQNLNHDAMYWYRQDPGQGLRLIYYSQIVNDFQKGDIAEGYSVSREKKESFPLTVTSAQKNPTAFYLCASSMNLADYGYTFGSGTRLTVV.